This T cell receptor beta chain was observed in a study of post-analysis software for immune sequencing data. As for the study in general: Disease trajectories encompassed relapsing-remitting, secondary progressive and progressive-relapsing multiple sclerosis.

Unique-molecular-identifier-tagged TCR beta cDNA libraries were used. When about 0.95 to 10 million T cells were used, they gave around 500,000 cDNA molecules. TCRdb reprocessed the PCR reads via MiXCR and lists one record per CDR3 protein. The top ten hold more than 1.5% of the sample, which has 500,000 to 600,000 distinct CDR3 sequences, about 44% seen once. This CDR3 spans 16 amino acids. Germline assignment: CDR1 MGHRA and CDR2 YSYEKL. About this clonotype: No antigen is known for it.

General study findings and limits: Controls showed significantly higher normalized Chao1 diversity than did multiple sclerosis patients. TRBV segments more frequent in patients than in controls numbered several and included TRBV5-6, TRBV5-1 and TRBV20-1. Samples from one preparation batch, clustered by F measure, grouped strongly together.

The specimen was blood. The sequence was obtained from a girl aged 10 to 17 with multiple sclerosis. The chain carries TRBV4-1 and TRBJ2-1; TRBD2 might be the D (6 bases). The DNA end favors TRBJ2-7, so the J call may be wrong. The CDR3 region is CASSQGGGRTYNEQYF. In DNA form, the CDR3 reads TGCGCCAGCAGCCAAGGTGGGGGGAGGACCTACAATGAGCAGTACTTC.